What follows are 10 T cell receptor beta chains derived from one specimen sequenced in a study of PD-L1 blockade in urothelial cancer. Assay: immunoSEQ multiplex PCR; the TCRdb copy retains only in-frame clones and omits some. The sample includes roughly 120,000 clones, approximately 84% of them seen just once. Time point denoted: pretreatment peripheral blood. The source was PBMCs, collected around atezolizumab (anti-PD-L1) treatment. These receptors were collected from a man in his fifties or sixties with urothelial cancer.

The chain recombines TRBV11-2 with TRBJ2-5, with TRBD2 matching over 10 bases. V lost 1 base to trimming and J lost 7 bases; unmatched junction nucleotides: 9. CDR1 and CDR2 (germline): SGHAT, FQNNGV. There are 16 residues in the CDR3. The CDR3 region is CASSLGASGSVGTQYF. For the CDR3, the DNA is TGTGCCAGCAGCTTAGGGGCTAGCGGGAGTGTTGGGACCCAGTACTTC.

This sequence joins TRBV5-5 and TRBJ2-3; D is uncertain. CDR1 is SGHKS and CDR2 is YYEKEE in the germline V gene (reference sequence). This CDR3 is built from 14 residues. The V gene lost 3 bases and the J gene lost 1 base, with 9 bases spanning the gap. CDR3 region: CASSSGHRTDTQYF. For the CDR3, the DNA is TGTGCCAGCAGCTCTGGGCACCGCACAGATACGCAGTATTTT.

The gene calls are TRBV7-9 and TRBJ2-1, with 10 bases that match TRBD2. Germline-derived CDR1 and CDR2 are SEHNR and FQNEAQ (reference sequence). The CDR3 loop spans 17 amino acids. The ends lost 4 bases at V and 3 bases at J; junction bases unmatched: 9. CDR3: CASSSPLLAGDYNEQFF. CDR3 nucleotide sequence: TGTGCCAGCAGCTCCCCCCTTCTAGCGGGAGACTACAATGAGCAGTTCTTC. The full variable domain, its missing parts supplied by reference TRBV7-9 and TRBJ2-1, is DTGVSQNPRHKITKRGQNVTFRCDPISEHNRLYWYRQTLGQGPEFLTYFQNEAQLEKSRLLSDRFSAERPKGSFSTLEIQRTEQGDSAMYLCASSSPLLAGDYNEQFFGPGTRLTVL.

This chain links TRBV29-1 with TRBJ2-7; D is possibly TRBD1 (6 bases). The V end lost 6 bases, the J end lost 4 bases, and 16 bases lay between the germline ends. CDR3 size: 13 residues. Germline V gene sequence: CDR1 SQVTM, CDR2 ANQGSEA. CDR3: CSVTGTPSYEQYF. CDR3 nucleotide sequence: TGCAGCGTGACAGGAACCCCATCTTACGAGCAGTACTTC.

The CDR3 bases are TGTGCCAGCTCACCCCTGACAGGGGCGTCTAATGAAAAACTGTTTTTT. This sequence encodes CASSPLTGASNEKLFF. This chain links TRBV18 with TRBJ1-4; 8 bases are a match to TRBD1. Trimming at V came to 3 bases and at J to 3 bases, leaving 6 bases not matched to a gene. This CDR3 contains 16 residues. CDR1 and CDR2 from the germline V gene are KGHSH and LQKENI.

The V and J genes are TRBV9 and TRBJ2-1; D may be TRBD2 (6 bases). This CDR3 spans 15 amino acids. Germline values: CDR1 SGDLS, CDR2 YYNGEE. V was shortened by 2 bases and J by 1 base, with 10 bases between the two germline ends. The CDR3, as DNA: TGTGCCAGCAGCGTTGAGCGGGCTTCCTACAATGAGCAGTTCTTC. This gives the protein CASSVERASYNEQFF. The full variable domain, rest sourced from reference TRBV9 and TRBJ2-1, is DSGVTQTPKHLITATGQRVTLRCSPRSGDLSVYWYQQSLDQGLQFLIQYYNGEERAKGNILERFSAQQFPDLHSELNLSSLELGDSALYFCASSVERASYNEQFFGPGTRLTVL.

This clone was detected only a few times. J is TRBJ2-3 and V is TRBV6-1; D not certain. The CDR3 sequence is 13 residues long. Trimming removed 5 bases from V and 4 bases from J, with 10 bases in between. Germline CDR1 is MNHNS and CDR2 is SASEGT. CDR3 amino acids: CASSIPFPDTQYF. CDR3 sequence (DNA): TGTGCCAGCAGTATCCCTTTTCCAGATACGCAGTATTTT.

The chain joins TRBV6-5 to TRBJ2-1, with 10 bases matching TRBD1. CDR3 length: 15 amino acids. Germline values: CDR1 MNHEY, CDR2 SVGAGI. The V gene end was trimmed by 2 bases and the J gene end by 6 bases; junction bases not matched to a gene: 4. CDR3 region: CASSYTDRGSNEQFF. As DNA, the CDR3 is TGTGCCAGCAGTTACACGGACAGGGGGTCCAATGAGCAGTTCTTC.

The CDR3 sequence is CASSISSARGYEQYF. Here the CDR3 DNA reads TGTGCCAGTAGTATAAGTAGTGCCAGGGGCTACGAGCAGTACTTC. V gene TRBV19 combines with J gene TRBJ2-7; tentative D call: TRBD1 (6 bases). The CDR3 runs 15 residues. Germline loops: CDR1 LNHDA, CDR2 SQIVND (reference sequence). The germline V and J ends were trimmed by 2 bases and 3 bases, with 14 bases remaining between them. Together with reference TRBV19 and TRBJ2-7, the CDR3 gives the full variable domain: DGGITQSPKYLFRKEGQNVTLSCEQNLNHDAMYWYRQDPGQGLRLIYYSQIVNDFQKGDIAEGYSVSREKKESFPLTVTSAQKNPTAFYLCASSISSARGYEQYFGPGTRLTVT.

The gene calls are TRBV28 and TRBJ2-7, with 10 bases that match TRBD2. There are 15 residues in the CDR3. V was clipped by 3 bases and J by 4 bases; unmatched bases: 6. Per germline, CDR1 MDHEN and CDR2 SYDVKM. The CDR3 region is CASSFSSGGAYEQYF. The CDR3 nucleotides read TGTGCCAGCAGTTTCTCTAGCGGGGGCGCTTACGAGCAGTACTTC.